The rows below give T cell receptor beta chains drawn from one sample of a study of blood T cells in healthy people across ages. TCRdb re-called the 5' RACE reads through MiXCR, storing one row per CDR3 protein. Seen here are over 950,000 distinct CDR3 sequences, around two fifths observed once, and the top ten hold around 13%. Sequencing was performed on blood. The receptors come from a man in his late teens or twenties in good health. Both conserved end residues are part of each CDR3. The D gene is left open where the match is weak. A row's size may be missing; if present it is once, few, many or a size class.

clone size: NA; J gene: TRBJ2-7; D gene: TRBD2; V gene: TRBV6-6; CDR3 DNA: TGTGCCAGCAGCTTTGGACTAGCGGTGAACTACGAGCAGTACTTC; CDR3 protein: CASSFGLAVNYEQYF
clone size: few; J gene: TRBJ1-1; D gene: TRBD1; V gene: TRBV7-2; CDR3 DNA: TGTGCCAGCAGCTTGACAGGGTTCAACACTGAAGCTTTCTTT; CDR3 protein: CASSLTGFNTEAFF
clone size: NA; J gene: TRBJ1-5; D gene: NA; V gene: TRBV6-1; CDR3 DNA: TGTGCCAGCAGCTGGGCAGGGATCAATCAGCCCCAGCATTTT; CDR3 protein: CASSWAGINQPQHF
clone size: NA; J gene: TRBJ1-1; D gene: NA; V gene: TRBV7-3; CDR3 DNA: TGTGCCAGCAGCTTAACATCTGGGACGGCCGGGGCTTTCTTT; CDR3 protein: CASSLTSGTAGAFF
clone size: NA; J gene: TRBJ1-4; D gene: NA; V gene: TRBV25-1; CDR3 DNA: TGTGCCAGCAGTGGTCAGGGAGGGGGTGAAGAACTGTTTTTT; CDR3 protein: CASSGQGGGEELFF
clone size: NA; J gene: TRBJ1-1; D gene: NA; V gene: TRBV21-1; CDR3 DNA: TGTGCCAGCAGCAATCCCCGGCTGGCGGTGCATCCGGGACAGGGTCAAGTTCTGAACACTGAAGCTTTCTTT; CDR3 protein: CASSNPRLAVHPGQGQVLNTEAFF
clone size: NA; J gene: TRBJ2-3; D gene: TRBD1; V gene: TRBV12-3/TRBV12-4; CDR3 DNA: TGTGCCAGCAGTTTAGGAACGGACAGGGTCACAGATACGCAGTATTTT; CDR3 protein: CASSLGTDRVTDTQYF
clone size: NA; J gene: TRBJ1-6; D gene: TRBD1; V gene: TRBV6-1; CDR3 DNA: TGTGCCAGCGGTAGGGACAGGGGATTGGATTCACCCCTCCACTTT; CDR3 protein: CASGRDRGLDSPLHF
clone size: NA; J gene: TRBJ1-5; D gene: NA; V gene: TRBV4-3; CDR3 DNA: TGCGCCAGCAGGCCAAGTTGGAGGGCATATCAGCCCCAGCATTTT; CDR3 protein: CASRPSWRAYQPQHF
clone size: NA; J gene: TRBJ1-5; D gene: TRBD1; V gene: TRBV29-1; CDR3 DNA: TGCAGCGTTACGGACAGGATCAATCAGCCCCAGCATTTT; CDR3 protein: CSVTDRINQPQHF
clone size: once; J gene: TRBJ1-1; D gene: NA; V gene: TRBV2; CDR3 DNA: TGTGCCAGCACTTTCGGGCCCCGAGGGGGGACTGAAGCTTTCTTT; CDR3 protein: CASTFGPRGGTEAFF
clone size: many; J gene: TRBJ1-5; D gene: TRBD1; V gene: TRBV12-3/TRBV12-4; CDR3 DNA: TGTGCCAGCAGCCCGGACAGGGCTAATCAGCCCCAGCATTTT; CDR3 protein: CASSPDRANQPQHF
clone size: NA; J gene: TRBJ1-2; D gene: NA; V gene: TRBV6-5; CDR3 DNA: TGTGCCAGCAGACGGAACGCAAACTATGGCTACACCTTC; CDR3 protein: CASRRNANYGYTF
clone size: few; J gene: TRBJ1-2; D gene: NA; V gene: TRBV21-1; CDR3 DNA: TGTGCCAGCAGCAAAACAGGGGAGGACTATGGCTACACCTTC; CDR3 protein: CASSKTGEDYGYTF
clone size: NA; J gene: TRBJ1-1; D gene: NA; V gene: TRBV4-2; CDR3 DNA: TGTGCCAGCAGCCACCAAGGGGGGCCTGAAGCTTTCTTT; CDR3 protein: CASSHQGGPEAFF
clone size: few; J gene: TRBJ2-3; D gene: NA; V gene: TRBV20-1; CDR3 DNA: TGCAGTGCCGCCAAAGGGGCAGGGAATAGGAAAGATACGCAGTATTTT; CDR3 protein: CSAAKGAGNRKDTQYF
clone size: NA; J gene: TRBJ1-2; D gene: NA; V gene: TRBV11-2; CDR3 DNA: TGTGCCAGCAGCTTAAATCAGGCAGCCTATGGCTACACCTTC; CDR3 protein: CASSLNQAAYGYTF
clone size: NA; J gene: TRBJ2-2; D gene: NA; V gene: TRBV11-3; CDR3 DNA: TGTGCCAGCAGCTTAAGCCGCCCGAACACCGGGGAGCTGTTTTTT; CDR3 protein: CASSLSRPNTGELFF
clone size: NA; J gene: TRBJ2-1; D gene: TRBD1; V gene: TRBV9; CDR3 DNA: TGTGCCAGCAGCGTAGATCCGACAGGGAACAATGAGCAGTTCTTC; CDR3 protein: CASSVDPTGNNEQFF
clone size: few; J gene: TRBJ1-5; D gene: NA; V gene: TRBV20-1; CDR3 DNA: TGCAGTGCTAGAGAGGGCAGTAGCGCTCAGCCCCAGCATTTT; CDR3 protein: CSAREGSSAQPQHF
clone size: NA; J gene: TRBJ1-1; D gene: NA; V gene: TRBV2; CDR3 DNA: TGTGCCAGCAGTGAGTACAGAAACACTGAAGCTTTCTTT; CDR3 protein: CASSEYRNTEAFF
clone size: few; J gene: TRBJ2-6; D gene: TRBD1; V gene: TRBV5-1; CDR3 DNA: TGCGCCAGCAGCCCACCAGGAGACAGGGGGGTTTCTGGGGCCAACGTCCTGACTTTC; CDR3 protein: CASSPPGDRGVSGANVLTF
clone size: few; J gene: TRBJ1-5; D gene: NA; V gene: TRBV20-1; CDR3 DNA: TGCAGTGCTAGAGATGGTTTCGGTCTCATCCAGCCCCAGCATTTT; CDR3 protein: CSARDGFGLIQPQHF
clone size: NA; J gene: TRBJ2-7; D gene: NA; V gene: TRBV6-2/TRBV6-3; CDR3 DNA: TGTGCCAGCAGTTACGCGATAGTTCCACAGGAAAGCTCCTACGAGCAGTACTTC; CDR3 protein: CASSYAIVPQESSYEQYF
clone size: NA; J gene: TRBJ2-7; D gene: NA; V gene: TRBV3-1; CDR3 DNA: TGTGCCAGCAGCCCCGCGATCGGCGAGCAGTACTTC; CDR3 protein: CASSPAIGEQYF
clone size: NA; J gene: TRBJ1-5; D gene: TRBD1; V gene: TRBV27; CDR3 DNA: TGTGCCAGAAGTTCCGCGGACAGGGTGAGGCAGCCCCAGCATTTT; CDR3 protein: CARSSADRVRQPQHF
clone size: few; J gene: TRBJ2-2; D gene: TRBD1; V gene: TRBV5-1; CDR3 DNA: TGCGCCAGCAGCTTGGAGACAGGGCACACCGGGGAGCTGTTTTTT; CDR3 protein: CASSLETGHTGELFF
clone size: NA; J gene: TRBJ2-3; D gene: NA; V gene: TRBV10-3; CDR3 DNA: TGTGCCATCAGTGGACAGGATCGCACAGATACGCAGTATTTT; CDR3 protein: CAISGQDRTDTQYF
clone size: NA; J gene: TRBJ1-5; D gene: NA; V gene: TRBV5-5; CDR3 DNA: TGTGCCAGCAGCCCTAAGGCGGGACGGGATCAGCCCCAGCATTTT; CDR3 protein: CASSPKAGRDQPQHF
clone size: NA; J gene: TRBJ2-3; D gene: TRBD1; V gene: TRBV7-9; CDR3 DNA: TGTGCCAGCAGCCCCGACGGACAGGCCACAGATACGCAGTATTTT; CDR3 protein: CASSPDGQATDTQYF
clone size: few; J gene: TRBJ2-3; D gene: TRBD1; V gene: TRBV5-1; CDR3 DNA: TGCGCCAGCAGCTCGACAGGGCGTGTGGACACAGATACGCAGTATTTT; CDR3 protein: CASSSTGRVDTDTQYF
clone size: few; J gene: TRBJ2-3; D gene: NA; V gene: TRBV12-3/TRBV12-4; CDR3 DNA: TGTGCCAGCAGTCGTGTGGGAGAGTCTAGCACAGATACGCAGTATTTT; CDR3 protein: CASSRVGESSTDTQYF
clone size: NA; J gene: TRBJ1-2; D gene: TRBD1; V gene: TRBV20-1; CDR3 DNA: TGCAGGGCGAGACAGGGTTATGATGGCTACACCTTC; CDR3 protein: CRARQGYDGYTF
clone size: NA; J gene: TRBJ2-4; D gene: NA; V gene: TRBV12-3/TRBV12-4; CDR3 DNA: TGTGCCAGCAGTCTCGCCGGACGGAATAACAATGAGCAGTACTTC; CDR3 protein: CASSLAGRNNNEQYF